The rows below give T cell receptor beta chains drawn from one sample of a study of T cell changes during pregnancy in multiple sclerosis. Clones were read by immunoSEQ multiplex PCR, and TCRdb kept only the in-frame ones, dropping some. The table has 30,000 to 45,000 clones, about 90% seen once; the top ten hold approximately 27%. This material consisted of CD8+ T cells from peripheral blood mononuclear cells, taken before pregnancy. These receptors were obtained from a female donor with multiple sclerosis, enrolled in a pregnancy study. The CDR3 runs from the conserved cysteine through the conserved F or W. D genes are given only for firm matches. Rows may omit the clone size; those that give it use once, few, many or a size class.

v_call,clone_size,j_call,d_call,cdr3_nt,cdr3_aa
TRBV9,NA,TRBJ2-1,TRBD1,TGTGCCAGCAGCGCAGGGGGCGGGAATGAGCAGTTCTTC,CASSAGGGNEQFF
TRBV5-5,NA,TRBJ2-7,NA,TGTGCCAGCAGCTTGCAGGTCTACGAGCAGTACTTC,CASSLQVYEQYF
TRBV14,NA,TRBJ2-1,TRBD2,TGTGCCAGCGGAAGCGGGAGGGCCTATGAGCAGTTCTTC,CASGSGRAYEQFF
TRBV9,NA,TRBJ1-2,TRBD1,TGTGCCAGCAGCGCTGGGGACAGGACTAACTATGGCTACACCTTC,CASSAGDRTNYGYTF
TRBV29-1,NA,TRBJ2-6,TRBD2,TGCAGCGTTGAAGATCGGGTTAGCGGGAAATGGGGCCGCGGGGCCAACGTCCTGACTTTC,CSVEDRVSGKWGRGANVLTF
TRBV6-5,NA,TRBJ2-7,NA,TGTGCCAGCAGTTACTCAGGCAGGGACTACGAGCAGTACTTC,CASSYSGRDYEQYF
TRBV4-1,NA,TRBJ2-7,NA,TGCGCCAGCAGCCAAGCGTCCCTTACCTACGAGCAGTACTTC,CASSQASLTYEQYF
TRBV7-2,NA,TRBJ2-7,TRBD2,TGTGCCAGCAGCCCCCAGTTAGGGACTAGCGACCACGAGCAGTACTTC,CASSPQLGTSDHEQYF
TRBV9,NA,TRBJ1-5,NA,TGTGCCAGCAGCGTCGGCAGGGCATTCAATCAGCCCCAGCATTTT,CASSVGRAFNQPQHF
TRBV9,NA,TRBJ2-2,NA,TGTGCCAGCGAGGGGGCCGGGGAGCTGTTTTTT,CASEGAGELFF
TRBV4-1,NA,TRBJ1-5,NA,TGCGCCAGCAGCCCTGTATCGTGGAGTCAGCCCCAGCATTTT,CASSPVSWSQPQHF
TRBV9,NA,TRBJ2-3,NA,TGTGCCAGCAGCGCGTCGGGACAAGTTACGCAGTATTTT,CASSASGQVTQYF
TRBV18,NA,TRBJ2-3,TRBD2,TGTGCCAGCTCCCCCACTAGCGGGAGAACAGATACGCAGTATTTT,CASSPTSGRTDTQYF
TRBV27,NA,TRBJ2-7,TRBD2,TGTGCCAGCTCTCTTACGGCTAGCGGGTACTACGAGCAGTACTTC,CASSLTASGYYEQYF
TRBV9,NA,TRBJ2-7,NA,TGTGCCAGCAGCAGAGTAGGGCGGGGGACAGGCGAGCAGTACTTC,CASSRVGRGTGEQYF
TRBV27,NA,TRBJ2-3,TRBD1,TGTGCCAGCAGTTTATCCGGACAGGGCGGGGATACGCAGTATTTT,CASSLSGQGGDTQYF
TRBV7-8,NA,TRBJ2-3,TRBD2,TGTGCCAGCAGCTTGTTAGCGGGACCGACAGATACGCAGTATTTT,CASSLLAGPTDTQYF
TRBV29-1,NA,TRBJ2-5,TRBD2,TGCAGCGTTGAAGATCGGGCGGGGGAGCGGCAAGAGACCCAGTACTTC,CSVEDRAGERQETQYF
TRBV19,NA,TRBJ1-5,TRBD1,TGTGCCAGTATTGGGACAGGGGGAGGTCAGCCCCAGCATTTT,CASIGTGGGQPQHF
TRBV7-3,NA,TRBJ2-7,NA,TGTGCCAGCAGCTTATATCTCGGCTACGAGCAGTACTTC,CASSLYLGYEQYF
TRBV5-1,NA,TRBJ2-1,TRBD2,TGCGCCAGCATCCTGGGGACTACCGCCTCCTCCTACAATGAGCAGTTCTTC,CASILGTTASSYNEQFF
TRBV6-5,NA,TRBJ1-1,TRBD1,TGTGCCAGCAGTTACTTGGACAGGTACCTGAACACTGAAGCTTTCTTT,CASSYLDRYLNTEAFF
TRBV9,NA,TRBJ2-1,NA,TGTGCCAGCAGCGTAGAGGCTAGATCCTCCTACAATGAGCAGTTCTTC,CASSVEARSSYNEQFF
TRBV9,NA,TRBJ1-1,TRBD1,TGTGCCAGCAGCGCTCCGGGACAGGGACTAGGTACTGAAGCTTTCTTT,CASSAPGQGLGTEAFF
TRBV15,NA,TRBJ2-2,NA,TGTGCCACCTCTATTTGGGAGGGGGACACCGGGGAGCTGTTTTTT,CATSIWEGDTGELFF
TRBV5-4,NA,TRBJ2-5,TRBD1,TGTGCCAGCAGCCCGGAGGGACAGGGGCAAGAGACCCAGTACTTC,CASSPEGQGQETQYF
TRBV5-1,NA,TRBJ2-1,NA,TGCGCCAGCAGCTTGGGGGGCCCTCTCCCCTACAATGAGCAGTTCTTC,CASSLGGPLPYNEQFF
TRBV28,NA,TRBJ1-1,NA,TGTGCCAGCAGTTCCGGACGGGGGAACACTGAAGCTTTCTTT,CASSSGRGNTEAFF
TRBV5-1,NA,TRBJ2-5,NA,TGCGCCAGCAGTCCCTGGCCGGGGATGGGGGAGACCCAGTACTTC,CASSPWPGMGETQYF
TRBV5-1,NA,TRBJ1-1,NA,TGCGCCAGCCGCACCTACGGGAACACTGAAGCTTTCTTT,CASRTYGNTEAFF
TRBV27,once,TRBJ2-1,NA,TGTGCCACTAGGGGGGGACGGAATGAGCAGTTCTTC,CATRGGRNEQFF
TRBV5-1,NA,TRBJ2-7,TRBD1,TGCGCCAGCAGCGACCCACGGGACAGGGTTTCCGAGCAGTACTTC,CASSDPRDRVSEQYF
TRBV9,NA,TRBJ2-1,NA,TGTGCCAGCAGCCTGGGACACCCCAATGAGCAGTTCTTC,CASSLGHPNEQFF
TRBV19,NA,TRBJ2-7,NA,TGTGCCAGTAGTATTAGACTACCCTACGAGCAGTACTTC,CASSIRLPYEQYF
TRBV7-9,NA,TRBJ1-6,NA,TGTGCCAGCAGCTCTTCGGGGGAAGTAGGGTCACCCCTCCACTTT,CASSSSGEVGSPLHF
TRBV10-3,NA,TRBJ1-1,NA,TGTGCCATCAGTGAATTGAGCCGGACTGAAGCTTTCTTT,CAISELSRTEAFF
TRBV6-5,NA,TRBJ2-3,TRBD2,TGTGCCAGCAGTTGGACTAGCGGGACGGTAGATACGCAGTATTTT,CASSWTSGTVDTQYF
TRBV27,NA,TRBJ2-3,NA,TGTGCCAGCAGGGGCCGCGTACGCACAGATACGCAGTATTTT,CASRGRVRTDTQYF
TRBV9,once,TRBJ2-1,TRBD1,TGTGCCAGCAGCAACTCGGGACAGGCACACAATGAGCAGTTCTTC,CASSNSGQAHNEQFF
TRBV7-6,NA,TRBJ1-4,TRBD1,TGTGCCAGCAGCCCCCGGACAGGGGGTGAAAAACTGTTTTTT,CASSPRTGGEKLFF